The T cell receptor beta chain under discussion was sequenced for a study of blood T cell repertoires in COVID-19 (dated by TCRdb to 2020 to 2021). Context from the whole study: Collaborator samples came from the United States, Italy and Spain and covered acute and convalescent phases of COVID-19. Where available, HLA class I and class II types were obtained from metadata supplied by the sample provider rather than from assay-based typing. Samples came from the ongoing ImmuneRACE study (first 160 participants) plus 1,254 subjects from 6 global collaborators. Subjects who had been exposed to COVID-19, were actively infected with it, or had recovered from it provided the deeply sampled blood TCRbeta repertoires that made up the dataset. The material from the prospective study consisted of cDNA or gDNA derived from T cells, B-cell-depleted T cells, or PBMCs. The repertoires were made available in a free public database intended to serve as a resource for research on the immune response to SARS-CoV-2. Nearly every sample came with metadata listing a de-identified subject ID, COVID-19 status, age in years and sex.

The immunoSEQ Assay, a bias-controlled multiplex PCR, was used to amplify TCRbeta CDR3 regions from genomic DNA. The study's processing was this. The number of nucleated cells in each sample was estimated from the amplification of reference gene primers within the assay. To quantify the absolute abundance of each unique TCRbeta CDR3 rearrangement, sequence reads were collapsed and filtered. Productive Simpson clonality was computed per sample as the square root of Simpson's diversity index over productive rearrangements. The table was pulled from immuneACCESS by TCRdb, which kept in-frame rearrangements only. Such tables lose some clones; where checked, under half of the loss comes from unresolved V genes, and the rest has no known cause. Clone size and V and J calls were adopted from that table, with D and trimming inferred from the DNA. The sample table shows roughly 350,000 clones, and 80% to 90% are seen once. Over 9.5% of the sample belongs to the ten largest clones.

At the junction V is shortened by 1 base and J by 7 bases, with 11 bases in between. The CDR3 spans 13 residues, from the cysteine through the phenylalanine. This entry keeps only the CDR3 DNA: 39 bases, framed from base 1. The germline V gene specifies SGHRS as CDR1 and YFSETQ as CDR2. On this clone: No antigen is known for it. There are no base qualities to consult, and no much larger clone falls within one base.

General findings and caveats noted by the study authors: The quantity of clinical and demographic metadata differed by source and by participant and was supplied without curation.

At one collaborating source in Seattle, patients were enrolled during active infection and were followed longitudinally through the course of disease. The collaborating institutions used their own protocols to collect whole blood in K2EDTA tubes. For TCRbeta analysis, collaborators shipped samples in one of three forms: frozen whole blood, isolated PBMCs, or DNA extracted from either of those sample types. This sequence uses TRBV5-1 and TRBJ1-1, with TRBD1 tentatively as D gene (6 bases match). Sequenced material: peripheral blood. The receptor was derived from a woman younger than 45 with COVID-19, enrolled during active disease. The CDR3 reads as follows: CASSLQGIGEAFF. The bases read TGCGCCAGCAGCTTGCAGGGGATCGGTGAAGCTTTCTTT.